This record concerns one TCR beta chain sequence. No antigen is known for it. This record comes from a study of T cell repertoires in cytomegalovirus infection. At the level of the study: Recently identified HLA-C-restricted CMV epitopes and well-studied HLA-B-restricted CMV epitopes were used by the study. TCR beta signatures that were public indicated CMV infection and matching HLA type. Study-wide findings and caveats: Cumulative frequency of public TCR beta families picked out carriers of CMV plus the relevant HLA. HLA-C-restricted CMV-specific TCR beta clonotypes were dominant in the ex vivo response.

TCRdb re-called the reads through MiXCR, storing one row per CDR3 protein. Of some 560,000 distinct CDR3 sequences in the sample, almost 40% were seen once. Germline-derived CDR1 and CDR2 are LGHDT and YNNKEL (reference sequence). V was cut by 0 bases and J by 2 bases, with 10 bases left in between. The CDR3 sequence is 16 residues long. This sequence was found in a human donor in good health (CMV status not recorded). Some clones in this sample may be carry-over from other donors' samples. This specimen was cultured PBMCs, taken from culture after CMV antigen stimulation. The rearrangement links TRBV3-1 to TRBJ1-4; D unresolved. CDR3 sequence reads: CASSQDPTATNEKLFF. For the CDR3, the DNA is TGTGCCAGCAGCCAAGATCCCACCGCGACTAATGAAAAACTGTTTTTT.